This T cell receptor (beta chain) was profiled in a study of blood T cell repertoires in COVID-19. The V end was cut by 7 bases, the J end by 0 bases, with 7 bases between. The length of the CDR3 is 12 residues. Germline V gives CDR1 SNHLY, CDR2 FYNNEI. Using immunoSEQ multiplex PCR, the repertoire was profiled, and TCRdb retains in-frame clones only, with some absent. This table has around 400,000 clones, more than 85% appearing once. The TCR sequence derives from a woman aged 40 to 50 who had been exposed to COVID-19. The sample taken for sequencing was PBMCs or T cells enriched from blood (not recorded which). This chain uses TRBV2 with TRBJ2-7, with a weak D call TRBD2 (5 bases). CDR3 protein: CASNGISYEQYF. In DNA form, the CDR3 reads TGTGCCAGCAACGGGATCTCCTACGAGCAGTACTTC.